The T cell receptor beta chain under discussion was sequenced for a study of OX40 agonist ivuxolimab in advanced cancers. This clone has just a few counts. TCRdb's copy holds only in-frame clones and misses some; the assay was immunoSEQ multiplex PCR. The sample comprises tens of thousands of clones, 80% of which are singletons, and about 1.2% rests with the top ten. The TCR originated in an adult with an advanced solid tumor such as melanoma, head and neck, liver or kidney cancer. The sample in question was CD4+ or CD8+ T cells sorted from blood, obtained in a trial of the OX40 agonist ivuxolimab.

The CDR3 nucleotides read TGTGCCAGCAGCTTATTGGGAGGGCAATACTATGGCTACACCTTC. Translation gives CASSLLGGQYYGYTF. This chain joins TRBV7-8 and TRBJ1-2; D not certain. This CDR3 is built from 15 residues. Trimming left V 2 bases short and J 3 bases short, with 13 bases between. Looked up from germline, CDR1 is SGHVS and CDR2 is FQNEAQ. Full variable domain (outside the CDR3, taken from reference TRBV7-8 and TRBJ1-2): GAGVSQSPRYKVAKRGQDVALRCDPISGHVSLFWYQQALGQGPEFLTYFQNEAQLDKSGLPSDRFFAERPEGSVSTLKIQRTQQEDSAVYLCASSLLGGQYYGYTFGSGTRLTVV.